The source of this T cell receptor (beta chain) is a study of OX40 agonist ivuxolimab in advanced cancers. Regarding the complete study: The costimulatory receptor OX40 (CD134) was targeted by ivuxolimab, a fully human IgG2 agonistic monoclonal antibody. Intravenous ivuxolimab was administered to patients every 2 weeks at six dose levels: 0.01, 0.1, 0.3, 1.5, 3 and 10 mg/kg. Of the approximately 54 patients in dose escalation, about 20 had hepatocellular carcinoma, approximately 15 had melanoma, 9 had renal cell carcinoma and 9 had head and neck cancer. In the dose-escalation cohort, approximately 80% of patients were male, and the mean age was roughly 56 years with a range of roughly 20 to 85. Prior anti-PD-1, anti-PD-L1 or anti-CTLA-4 therapy was permitted, and approximately 41% of dose-escalation patients had received checkpoint inhibitors. Partial responses occurred in three dose-escalation patients: two with cutaneous melanoma and one with hepatocellular carcinoma. Peripheral TCRbeta sequencing was intended to test whether TCR sequence diversity was altered and clonal T-cell expansion was caused by ivuxolimab. The paper describes the monotherapy dose-escalation part (N of about 55 patients) of the phase I trial of ivuxolimab.

To sequence the TCRbeta CDR3 region, genomic DNA was isolated from the sorted cells. The immunoSEQ Assay was used for sequencing of TCRbeta CDR3 regions. Sourced from immuneACCESS, this table was stored by TCRdb with only in-frame sequences that have V and J called. A share of the clones is absent; for the studies checked, an unresolved V gene accounts for under half, and the remainder has no known explanation. In all, the sample holds 70,000 or so clones, and around 90% of those were seen once. The ten largest clones take up about 1.3% of the sample. This clone has a handful of counts. Its antigen is not yet known. Base qualities are missing; no much larger clone stands one base away. CDR1 and CDR2 are read off the germline V gene (reference sequence) as LNHDA and SQIVND. Reading from cysteine to phenylalanine, the CDR3 counts 13 amino acids. Only the CDR3 DNA stays, 39 bases, in frame from base 1. From V the trimming removes 5 bases and from J it removes 3 bases, while the gene matches leave 3 bases of the junction unaccounted for.

The trial excluded patients who had a history of autoimmune disease or were on systemic immunosuppression. Peripheral blood for TCR sequencing was drawn from every dose cohort at baseline, at cycle 4 day 1 and at cycle 7 day 1. Samples came from an open-label, multicenter, first-in-human phase I dose-escalation trial of ivuxolimab. Adults with locally advanced or metastatic head and neck squamous cell, hepatocellular, melanoma or renal cell carcinoma were enrolled in the trial. Before TCR sequencing, CD4+ and CD8+ T cells were separately sorted from peripheral blood. Results the study describes overall, beyond this receptor: In the 0.1-3.0 mg/kg groups, partial responders were among the patients with the lowest normalized peripheral clonal expansion, particularly in CD8+ T cells. At doses from 0.1 to 3.0 mg/kg, clonal expansion was seen in both CD4+ and CD8+ blood T cells between baseline and week 6. Low levels of normalized T-cell clonal expansion were also seen in some patients who did not respond. On average, CD8+ T cells showed more expanded clones than CD4+ T cells after ivuxolimab. The antigen specificity of the peripheral T cells that underwent clonal expansion was not determined.

The sequence joins TRBV19 to TRBJ2-7, with TRBD1 identical over 8 junction bases. The source of this sequence is an adult with an advanced solid tumor such as melanoma, head and neck, liver or kidney cancer. This sample comprised CD4+ or CD8+ T cells sorted from blood, obtained in a trial of the OX40 agonist ivuxolimab. In nucleotides, the sequence is TGTGCCAGTAGTGACACAGGGGGCTACGAGCAGTACTTC. Translated, it gives CASSDTGGYEQYF.